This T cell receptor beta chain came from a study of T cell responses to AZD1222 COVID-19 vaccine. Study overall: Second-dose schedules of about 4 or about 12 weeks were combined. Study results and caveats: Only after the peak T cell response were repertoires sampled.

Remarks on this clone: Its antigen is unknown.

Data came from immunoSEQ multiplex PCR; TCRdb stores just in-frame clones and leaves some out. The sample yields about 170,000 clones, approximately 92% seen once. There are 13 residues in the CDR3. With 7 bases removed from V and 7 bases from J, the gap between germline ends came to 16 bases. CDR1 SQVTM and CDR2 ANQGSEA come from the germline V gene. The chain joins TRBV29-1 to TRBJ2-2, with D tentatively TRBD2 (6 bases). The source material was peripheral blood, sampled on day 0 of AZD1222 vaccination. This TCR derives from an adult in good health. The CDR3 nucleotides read TGCAGCGCCACTGCGGGACGAATCGGGGAGCTGTTTTTT. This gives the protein CSATAGRIGELFF.